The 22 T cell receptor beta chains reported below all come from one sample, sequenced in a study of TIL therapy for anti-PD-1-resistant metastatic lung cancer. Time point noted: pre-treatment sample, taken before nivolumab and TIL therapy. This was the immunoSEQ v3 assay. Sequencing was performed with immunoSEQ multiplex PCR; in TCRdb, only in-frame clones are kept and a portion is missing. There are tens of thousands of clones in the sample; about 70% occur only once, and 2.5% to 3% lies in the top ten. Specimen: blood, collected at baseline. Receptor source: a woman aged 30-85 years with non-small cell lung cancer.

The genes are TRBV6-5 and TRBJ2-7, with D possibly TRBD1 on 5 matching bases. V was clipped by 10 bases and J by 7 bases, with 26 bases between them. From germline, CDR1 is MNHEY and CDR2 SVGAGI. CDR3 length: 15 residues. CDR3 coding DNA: TGTGCCATCAGGCCGACAGCGACCTTGTCGAGGGAGCAGTACTTC. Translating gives CAIRPTATLSREQYF.

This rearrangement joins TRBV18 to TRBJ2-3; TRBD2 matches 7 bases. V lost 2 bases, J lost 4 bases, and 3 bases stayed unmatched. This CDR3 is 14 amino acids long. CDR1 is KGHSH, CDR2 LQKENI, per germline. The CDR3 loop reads CASSPSAGADTQYF. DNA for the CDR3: TGTGCCAGCTCACCATCTGCGGGGGCAGATACGCAGTATTTT.

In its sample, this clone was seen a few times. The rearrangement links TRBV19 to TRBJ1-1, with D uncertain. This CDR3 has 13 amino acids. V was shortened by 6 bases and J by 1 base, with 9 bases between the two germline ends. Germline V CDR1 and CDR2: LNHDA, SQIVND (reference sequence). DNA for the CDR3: TGTGCCAGTAGCAGCAAACGGAACACTGAAGCTTTCTTT. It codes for CASSSKRNTEAFF.

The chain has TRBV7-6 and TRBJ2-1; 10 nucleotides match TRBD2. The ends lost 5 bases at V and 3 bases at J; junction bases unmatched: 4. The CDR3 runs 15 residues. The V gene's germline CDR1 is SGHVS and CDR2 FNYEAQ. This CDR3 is CASSQLAGNYNEQFF. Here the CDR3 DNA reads TGTGCCAGCAGCCAACTAGCGGGAAACTACAATGAGCAGTTCTTC.

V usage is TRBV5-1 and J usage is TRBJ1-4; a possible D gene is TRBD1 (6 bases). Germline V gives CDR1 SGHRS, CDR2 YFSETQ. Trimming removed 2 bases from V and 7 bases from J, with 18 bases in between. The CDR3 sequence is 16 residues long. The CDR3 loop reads CASSLVRGALGEKLFF. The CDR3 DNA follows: TGCGCCAGCAGCTTAGTTCGGGGGGCGCTGGGTGAAAAACTGTTTTTT.

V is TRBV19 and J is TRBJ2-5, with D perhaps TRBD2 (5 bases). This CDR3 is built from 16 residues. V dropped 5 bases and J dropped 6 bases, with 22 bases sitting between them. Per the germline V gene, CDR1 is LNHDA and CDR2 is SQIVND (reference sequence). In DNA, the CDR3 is TGTGCCAGTAGTCCCGCGGACTTGTCGGCTGGGAAGACCCAGTACTTC. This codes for CASSPADLSAGKTQYF. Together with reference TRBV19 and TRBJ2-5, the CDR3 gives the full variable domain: DGGITQSPKYLFRKEGQNVTLSCEQNLNHDAMYWYRQDPGQGLRLIYYSQIVNDFQKGDIAEGYSVSREKKESFPLTVTSAQKNPTAFYLCASSPADLSAGKTQYFGPGTRLLVL.

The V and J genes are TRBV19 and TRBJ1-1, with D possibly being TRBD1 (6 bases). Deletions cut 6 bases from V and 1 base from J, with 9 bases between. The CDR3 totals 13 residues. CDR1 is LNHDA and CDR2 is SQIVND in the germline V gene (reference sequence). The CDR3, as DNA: TGTGCCAGTAGACAGGGAAGGAACACTGAAGCTTTCTTT. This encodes CASRQGRNTEAFF.

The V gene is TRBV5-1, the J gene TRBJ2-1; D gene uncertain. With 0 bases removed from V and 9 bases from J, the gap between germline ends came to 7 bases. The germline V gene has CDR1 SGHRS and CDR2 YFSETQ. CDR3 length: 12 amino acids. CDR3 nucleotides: TGCGCCAGCAGCTTGGGTGAATTTGAGCAGTTCTTC. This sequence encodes CASSLGEFEQFF.

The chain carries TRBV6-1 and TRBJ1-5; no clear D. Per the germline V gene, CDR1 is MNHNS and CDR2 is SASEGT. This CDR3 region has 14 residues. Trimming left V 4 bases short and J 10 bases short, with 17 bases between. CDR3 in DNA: TGTGCCAGCAGTGTTGTGGACGAGGGTAGACCCCAGCATTTT. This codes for CASSVVDEGRPQHF.

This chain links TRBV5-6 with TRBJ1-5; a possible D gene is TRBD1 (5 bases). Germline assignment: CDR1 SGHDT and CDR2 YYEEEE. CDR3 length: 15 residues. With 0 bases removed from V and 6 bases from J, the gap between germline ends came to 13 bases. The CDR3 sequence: CASSLAGGKAQPQHF. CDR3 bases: TGTGCCAGCAGCTTGGCCGGGGGAAAGGCTCAGCCCCAGCATTTT.

Here the CDR3 reads CASSKRTSARNEQFF. The CDR3 nucleotides read TGTGCCAGCAGTAAACGGACTAGCGCCCGCAATGAGCAGTTCTTC. This chain joins TRBV2 and TRBJ2-1; 9 nucleotides agree with TRBD2. After removal of 5 bases from V and 6 bases from J, the junction contained 8 bases not matched to a gene. The CDR3 runs to 15 residues. Germline CDR1 reads SNHLY; CDR2 reads FYNNEI. Drawing the rest from reference TRBV2 and TRBJ2-1, the complete variable domain is EPEVTQTPSHQVTQMGQEVILRCVPISNHLYFYWYRQILGQKVEFLVSFYNNEISEKSEIFDDQFSVERPDGSNFTLKIRSTKLEDSAMYFCASSKRTSARNEQFFGPGTRLTVL.

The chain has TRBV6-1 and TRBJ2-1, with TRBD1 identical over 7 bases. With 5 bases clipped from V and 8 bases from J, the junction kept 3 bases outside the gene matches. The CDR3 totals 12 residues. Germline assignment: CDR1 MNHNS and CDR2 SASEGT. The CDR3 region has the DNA TGTGCCAGCAGTCCCCAGGGGGATGAGCAGTTCTTC. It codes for CASSPQGDEQFF.

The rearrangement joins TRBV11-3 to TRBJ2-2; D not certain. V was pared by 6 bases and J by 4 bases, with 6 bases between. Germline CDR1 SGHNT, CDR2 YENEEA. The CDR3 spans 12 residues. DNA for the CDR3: TGTGCCAGCAGACGCGGCACCGGGGAGCTGTTTTTT. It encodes CASRRGTGELFF.

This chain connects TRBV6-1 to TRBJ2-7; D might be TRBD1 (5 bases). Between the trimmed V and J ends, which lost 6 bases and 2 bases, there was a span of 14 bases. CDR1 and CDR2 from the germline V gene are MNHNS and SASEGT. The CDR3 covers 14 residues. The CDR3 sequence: CASSGLVGAYEQYF. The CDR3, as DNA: TGTGCCAGCAGCGGGCTTGTAGGGGCCTACGAGCAGTACTTC.

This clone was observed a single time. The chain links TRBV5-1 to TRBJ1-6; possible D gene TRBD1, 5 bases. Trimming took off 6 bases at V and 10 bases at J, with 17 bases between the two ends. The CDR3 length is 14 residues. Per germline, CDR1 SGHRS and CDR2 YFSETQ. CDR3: CASTPGTSDSPLHF. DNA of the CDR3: TGCGCCAGCACCCCCGGGACTAGTGACTCACCCCTCCACTTT.

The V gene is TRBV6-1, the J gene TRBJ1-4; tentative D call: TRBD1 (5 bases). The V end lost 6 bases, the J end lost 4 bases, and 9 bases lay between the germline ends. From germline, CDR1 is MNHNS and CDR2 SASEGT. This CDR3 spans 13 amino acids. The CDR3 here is CASRMTVNEKLFF. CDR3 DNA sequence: TGTGCCAGCAGGATGACAGTTAATGAAAAACTGTTTTTT.

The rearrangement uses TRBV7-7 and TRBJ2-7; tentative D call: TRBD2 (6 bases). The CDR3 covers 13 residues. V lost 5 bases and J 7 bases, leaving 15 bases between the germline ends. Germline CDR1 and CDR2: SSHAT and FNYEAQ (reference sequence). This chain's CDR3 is CASSTQGGTEQYF. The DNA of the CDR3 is TGTGCCAGCAGCACCCAGGGAGGAACTGAGCAGTACTTC.

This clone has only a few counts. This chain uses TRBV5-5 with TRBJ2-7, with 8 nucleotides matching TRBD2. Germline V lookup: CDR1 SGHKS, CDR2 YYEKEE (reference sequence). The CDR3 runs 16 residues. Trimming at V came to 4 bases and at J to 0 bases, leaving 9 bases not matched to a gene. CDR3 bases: TGTGCCAGCAGCGGGGGACTAGGAGGCGACTCCTACGAGCAGTACTTC. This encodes CASSGGLGGDSYEQYF.

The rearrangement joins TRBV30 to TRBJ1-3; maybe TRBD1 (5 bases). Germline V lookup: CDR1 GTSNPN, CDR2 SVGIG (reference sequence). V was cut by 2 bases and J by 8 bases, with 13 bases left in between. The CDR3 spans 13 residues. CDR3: CAWSLRVADTIYF. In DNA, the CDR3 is TGTGCCTGGAGTCTCAGGGTGGCGGACACCATATATTTT.

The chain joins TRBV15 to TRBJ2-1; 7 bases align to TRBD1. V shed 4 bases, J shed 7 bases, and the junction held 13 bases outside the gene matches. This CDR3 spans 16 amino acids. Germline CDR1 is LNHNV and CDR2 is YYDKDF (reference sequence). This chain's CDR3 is CATSIPQGSKRNEQFF. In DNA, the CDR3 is TGTGCCACCAGCATTCCACAGGGGAGTAAAAGGAATGAGCAGTTCTTC.

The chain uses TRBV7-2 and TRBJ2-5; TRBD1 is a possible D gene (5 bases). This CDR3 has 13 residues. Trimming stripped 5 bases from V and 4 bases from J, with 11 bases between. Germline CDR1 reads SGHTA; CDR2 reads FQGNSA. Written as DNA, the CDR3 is TGTGCCAGCAGCATCCAGGGTGGAGAGACCCAGTACTTC. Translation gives CASSIQGGETQYF.

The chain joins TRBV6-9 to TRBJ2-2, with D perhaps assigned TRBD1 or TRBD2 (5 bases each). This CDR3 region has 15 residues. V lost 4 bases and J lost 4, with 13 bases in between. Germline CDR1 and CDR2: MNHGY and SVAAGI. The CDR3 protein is CASSSPRGFTGELFF. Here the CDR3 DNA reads TGTGCCAGCAGTTCCCCCCGGGGCTTCACCGGGGAGCTGTTTTTT.